The 20 T cell receptor beta chains below come from one sample, sequenced in a study of radiation and T cells in renal cell carcinoma. The time point: baseline pretreatment blood. This sample's treatment: 15 Gy SBRT to primary tumor, nephrectomy 4 weeks later. The protocol was immunoSEQ multiplex PCR, while the TCRdb copy is restricted to in-frame clones and leaves out a portion. The sample shows roughly 100,000 clones, 75% to 90% of them seen only once. This specimen consisted of blood, obtained from a patient whose treatment included radiotherapy and nephrectomy. All receptors come from a man aged 45-65 years with renal cell carcinoma.

This chain uses TRBV5-4 with TRBJ2-1; 12 nucleotides line up with TRBD2. The J segment lost 0 bases and the V segment lost 5 bases, leaving 6 bases of the junction unmatched. Germline CDR1 SGHNT, CDR2 YYREEE (reference sequence). The CDR3 has 17 residues. CDR3 residues: CASRSGTSGYSYNEQFF. The CDR3 nucleotides are TGTGCCAGCAGGTCCGGGACTAGCGGGTACTCCTACAATGAGCAGTTCTTC.

This chain uses TRBV20-1 with TRBJ1-2; D not resolved. The CDR3 is 10 amino acids. Trimming removed 5 bases from V and 6 bases from J, with 7 bases in between. Germline V gene sequence: CDR1 DFQATT, CDR2 SNEGSKA (reference sequence). The CDR3 nucleotides read TGCAGTGCTGAGGATAATGGCTACACCTTC. Encoded protein: CSAEDNGYTF.

This clone has more than one count but fewer than ten. The chain links TRBV7-8 to TRBJ2-1, with 10 bases identical to TRBD2. Germline values: CDR1 SGHVS, CDR2 FQNEAQ. V lost 5 bases and J lost 4; bases outside the gene matches: 5. The CDR3 spans 15 residues. The CDR3 spells CASSPTSGTYNEQFF. Here the CDR3 DNA reads TGTGCCAGCAGCCCAACTAGCGGGACATACAATGAGCAGTTCTTC.

The CDR3 region is CASSIGRGPRFSNQPQHF. The CDR3 nucleotides are TGTGCCAGTAGTATAGGCAGGGGTCCGCGGTTTAGCAATCAGCCCCAGCATTTT. V usage is TRBV19 and J usage is TRBJ1-5, with D possibly matching TRBD1 (6 bases). CDR3 length: 18 residues. Trimming pared 1 base from V and 0 bases from J, leaving 16 bases between. Germline CDR1 LNHDA, CDR2 SQIVND (reference sequence). Based on the CDR3 plus reference TRBV19 and TRBJ1-5, the full variable domain is DGGITQSPKYLFRKEGQNVTLSCEQNLNHDAMYWYRQDPGQGLRLIYYSQIVNDFQKGDIAEGYSVSREKKESFPLTVTSAQKNPTAFYLCASSIGRGPRFSNQPQHFGDGTRLSIL.

V gene TRBV15 combines with J gene TRBJ1-2; D is uncertain. Looked up from germline, CDR1 is LNHNV and CDR2 is YYDKDF (reference sequence). CDR3 size: 14 residues. Trimming took off 0 bases at V and 2 bases at J, with 7 bases between the two ends. CDR3: CATSREGLNYGYTF. The CDR3 DNA reads TGTGCCACCAGCAGAGAAGGATTAAACTATGGCTACACCTTC.

V is TRBV9 and J is TRBJ1-4; D remains unclear. There are 15 residues in the CDR3. Trimming cost V 0 bases and J 3 bases, with 9 bases left between them. The germline gives CDR1 SGDLS, CDR2 YYNGEE. CDR3: CASSVGWSANEKLFF. The CDR3 nucleotides are TGTGCCAGCAGCGTAGGTTGGTCTGCTAATGAAAAACTGTTTTTT.

This rearrangement joins TRBV5-1 to TRBJ2-5; maybe TRBD2 (5 bases). This CDR3 region has 14 residues. In germline, CDR1 is SGHRS, CDR2 YFSETQ. Trimming removed 3 bases from V and 5 bases from J, with 14 bases in between. The CDR3 loop reads CASSYSRGGETQYF. CDR3 in DNA: TGCGCCAGCAGCTATTCGAGAGGAGGTGAGACCCAGTACTTC.

The chain employs TRBV30 and TRBJ2-3; 7 bases align to TRBD2. The germline gives CDR1 GTSNPN, CDR2 SVGIG (reference sequence). The CDR3 runs 15 residues. The trim removed 0 bases at V and 0 bases at J, leaving 3 bases unmatched. CDR3 residues: CAWSVWGGSTDTQYF. Written as DNA, the CDR3 is TGTGCCTGGAGTGTCTGGGGGGGAAGCACAGATACGCAGTATTTT.

The chain has TRBV6-5 and TRBJ2-3, with D maybe TRBD2 (7 bases). CDR3 length: 15 residues. Germline assignment: CDR1 MNHEY and CDR2 SVGAGI. With 2 bases removed from V and 4 bases from J, the gap between germline ends came to 13 bases. DNA for the CDR3: TGTGCCAGCAGTTACGGCGGGGGCGCCGCAGATACGCAGTATTTT. This encodes CASSYGGGAADTQYF.

The chain combines TRBV10-3 with TRBJ2-1; 7 bases align to TRBD1. After removal of 2 bases from V and 10 bases from J, the junction contained 5 bases not matched to a gene. This CDR3 spans 13 amino acids. Germline V lookup: CDR1 ENHRY, CDR2 SYGVKD. The CDR3 spells CAISEGTGEEQFF. CDR3 DNA sequence: TGTGCCATCAGTGAGGGCACAGGGGAAGAGCAGTTCTTC.

The V gene is TRBV7-2, the J gene TRBJ1-3; no reliable D call. The CDR3 consists of 15 residues. Trimming took 2 bases from V and 2 from J, leaving 10 bases between them. In germline, CDR1 is SGHTA, CDR2 FQGNSA. The CDR3 sequence is CASSLIVGAGNTIYF. The CDR3 DNA reads as TGTGCCAGCAGCTTAATTGTTGGGGCTGGAAACACCATATATTTT.

The genes are TRBV18 and TRBJ2-7; D is tentatively TRBD1 or TRBD2 (5 bases each). The germline V gene has CDR1 KGHSH and CDR2 LQKENI. V lost 3 bases, J lost 0 bases, and 12 bases lay in between. The CDR3 runs 15 residues. The DNA of the CDR3 is TGTGCCAGCTCACCTCGCAGGGACGGCTCCTACGAGCAGTACTTC. Translation: CASSPRRDGSYEQYF.

This chain connects TRBV6-1 to TRBJ2-3; 9 bases align to TRBD1. Germline V gene sequence: CDR1 MNHNS, CDR2 SASEGT. The CDR3 has 16 amino acids. The ends lost 3 bases at V and 6 bases at J; junction bases unmatched: 10. In nucleotides, the CDR3 is TGTGCCAGCAGTGAGGTATCAGGCGACAGGGGGGATACGCAGTATTTT. Translated: CASSEVSGDRGDTQYF.

This rearrangement joins TRBV10-3 to TRBJ2-2; TRBD1 matches 12 bases. CDR1 is ENHRY, CDR2 SYGVKD, per germline. This CDR3 region has 15 residues. Unmatched junction bases numbered 4, after V lost 5 bases and J lost 6 bases. This CDR3 is CAISTGTGGAGELFF. CDR3 in DNA: TGTGCCATCAGTACCGGGACAGGGGGCGCCGGGGAGCTGTTTTTT.

The V and J genes are TRBV29-1 and TRBJ2-5; 9 bases fit TRBD2. This CDR3 comprises 13 residues. V was pared by 5 bases and J by 5 bases, with 6 bases of the junction left unmatched. The germline CDR1 and CDR2 sequences are SQVTM and ANQGSEA. The CDR3 DNA sequence: TGCAGCGTTCGGACTAGCGCTAAGGAGACCCAGTACTTC. Residues: CSVRTSAKETQYF.

This rearrangement joins TRBV6-6 to TRBJ2-5; 9 positions match TRBD1. The DNA end favors TRBJ2-7, so the J call may be wrong. The CDR3 totals 14 residues. Germline assignment: CDR1 MNHNY and CDR2 SVGAGI (reference sequence). This CDR3 reads CASRDGQGIYEQYF. The CDR3 DNA reads TGTGCCAGCAGAGACGGACAGGGGATCTACGAGCAGTACTTC.

The chain links TRBV7-2 to TRBJ1-1; 7 bases agree with TRBD1. The V gene's germline CDR1 is SGHTA and CDR2 FQGNSA. V trimming: 4 bases; J trimming: 5 bases; junction bases outside the gene matches: 10. The CDR3 sequence is 15 residues long. The CDR3 region is CASSSTQTGRTEAFF. CDR3 coding DNA: TGTGCCAGCAGCTCGACCCAGACAGGGAGGACTGAAGCTTTCTTT.

The V and J genes are TRBV4-1 and TRBJ2-3; D is tentatively TRBD1 or TRBD2 (7 bases each). There are 15 residues in the CDR3. Trimming left V 7 bases short and J 5 bases short, with 19 bases between. Looked up from germline, CDR1 is MGHRA and CDR2 is YSYEKL. The CDR3 DNA reads TGCGCCAGCACGCACCAGGGGGGGCCTGGAGATACGCAGTATTTT. It is translated as CASTHQGGPGDTQYF.

The chain has TRBV4-2 and TRBJ2-5; D is uncertain. The CDR3 contains 15 residues. Germline CDR1 and CDR2: LGHNA and YNFKEQ. Trimming removed 1 base from V and 6 bases from J, with 15 bases in between. The DNA of the CDR3 is TGTGCCAGCAGCCAAGTCGGGCCAACGGGTCAGACCCAGTACTTC. Translation: CASSQVGPTGQTQYF.

The chain couples TRBV5-1 to TRBJ2-7; no clear D. Germline lookup yields CDR1 SGHRS and CDR2 YFSETQ. The CDR3 is 14 residues long. Trimming left V 0 bases short and J 4 bases short, with 11 bases between. CDR3 loop: CASSLEAPTYEQYF. As DNA, the CDR3 is TGCGCCAGCAGCTTGGAAGCTCCAACTTACGAGCAGTACTTC.